This T cell receptor (beta chain) appears in the sequencing data of a study of cytomegalovirus exposure and HLA in healthy donors. The germline V gene encodes CDR1 SGHRS and CDR2 YFSETQ. V lost 7 bases and J lost 5, with 8 bases in between. The CDR3 totals 11 residues. PCR used 60 Vbeta primers and 13 Jbeta primers. Here immunoSEQ multiplex PCR was the method, and the copy in TCRdb shows in-frame clones only, minus some. The repertoire has 65,000 to 90,000 clones, roughly 77% of them found once; the top ten carry around 3.9%. With regard to this clone: Its antigen is unknown.

Overall study findings and caveats: While the bulk of TCR sequences proved rare, some public TCRs turned up in many donors.

The chain combines TRBV5-1 with TRBJ2-3; weak D call: TRBD2 (5 bases). Sample: PBMCs. This clonotype was obtained from a man aged 55 to 70 in good health and CMV-seronegative. The CDR3 DNA is TGCGCCAGCCGGGGTGAAGATACGCAGTATTTT. It yields the protein CASRGEDTQYF.